A selection of T cell receptor beta chains follows, all from one sample in a study of cytomegalovirus exposure and HLA in healthy donors. Sequenced by immunoSEQ multiplex PCR; TCRdb stores in-frame clones only, minus some. The sample is made up of 100,000 to 150,000 clones, and the top ten hold 1% of it. The sample taken for sequencing was PBMCs. These receptors all stem from a man in his late teens or twenties in good health and CMV-seronegative. The conserved cysteine and the conserved F or W are not part of the CDR3 here.

TRBJ2-1 TRBV19 ASSRVGQSNYNEQF
TRBJ2-7 TRBV5-1 ASSFTVSYEQY
TRBJ1-1 TRBV19 ASSTWTGAATEAF
TRBJ1-3 TRBV6-6 ASRLGPEARNTIY
TRBJ1-6 TRBV2 ASSEEQGRINSPLH
TRBJ2-3 TRBV4-2 ASSSRQDTDTQY
TRBJ1-5 TRBV19 ASSWKMQVQNQPQH
TRBJ1-1 TRBV7-2 ASSSRQNTEAF
TRBJ2-4 TRBV5-6 ASSLLIRRDLAKNIQY
TRBJ2-7 TRBV5-1 ASSTPPGLAGVTAGEQY
TRBJ2-5 TRBV5-1 ASSPPSGGQETQY
TRBJ2-7 TRBV18 ASSPLGQGDYEQY
TRBJ1-2 TRBV6-1 ASSSTGTVGYGYT
TRBJ1-1 TRBV6-5 ASSYAFLGGRTEAF
TRBJ1-2 TRBV18 ASSPLQGANYGYT
TRBJ1-5 TRBV2 ASSDVAGSGQPQH
TRBJ2-5 TRBV5-4 ASSLQNQETQY
TRBJ2-7 TRBV5-1 ASSLPGGTSYEQY
TRBJ2-7 TRBV6-1 ASYGHTLGEQY
TRBJ1-5 TRBV10-3 AISSGQGNQPQH
TRBJ2-7 TRBV5-1 ASSLDASGTISYEQY
TRBJ1-2 TRBV28 ASSFRQIYGYT
TRBJ1-1 TRBV5-1 ASFYGGGRTEAF
TRBJ1-1 TRBV5-5 ASSSSGTAIEAF
TRBJ1-1 TRBV9 ASSITTGGDTEAF
TRBJ1-6 TRBV6-5 ASSYGGRATPLH
TRBJ2-2 TRBV5-1 ASSLAGLGTGELF
TRBJ2-1 TRBV2 ASLLAAYNEQF
TRBJ2-3 TRBV28 ASSLTGLGGTDTQY
TRBJ2-7 TRBV5-1 ASSLGGGVYEQY
TRBJ2-7 TRBV4-2 ASSAGRGEQY
TRBJ1-5 TRBV2 ASSDRVAGGQPQH
TRBJ1-6 TRBV12-5 ASGLYLGTAGSPLH
TRBJ2-7 TRBV27 ASRTRSGPSYEQY
TRBJ2-7 TRBV15 ATSSETGTSGLYEQY
TRBJ2-7 TRBV7-9 ASSFKQY
TRBJ1-5 TRBV6-1 ASSEALLVLAGNQPQH
TRBJ1-2 TRBV30 AWRGRQGADPSFYGYT
TRBJ1-4 TRBV7-2 ASRDRVNEKLF
TRBJ2-7 TRBV6-5 ASSHSGRASYEQY
TRBJ2-5 TRBV6-5 ASSYSRVQETQY
TRBJ2-7 TRBV27 ASSLVISGGATTYEQY
TRBJ2-2 TRBV19 ASSIAGLGTGELF